The 32 T cell receptor beta chains in this list originate from one sample, sequenced in a study of blood T cell repertoires in COVID-19. Assay: immunoSEQ multiplex PCR; the TCRdb copy retains only in-frame clones and omits some. The sample yields 140,000 or so clones, around 83% seen once. Sequenced input: peripheral blood. Every receptor here comes from a woman aged 80 or older with acute or convalescent COVID-19.

This chain joins TRBV30 and TRBJ1-5; TRBD1 agrees at 11 bases. Germline CDR1 GTSNPN, CDR2 SVGIG (reference sequence). With V trimmed by 0 bases and J by 6 bases, 7 bases remained unmatched. The CDR3 runs 16 residues. The CDR3, as DNA: TGTGCCTGGAGTGTCAGTTGGACAGGGGGCTCTCAGCCCCAGCATTTT. Translating gives CAWSVSWTGGSQPQHF.

The sample holds one count of this clone. The rearrangement joins TRBV7-2 to TRBJ2-3, with TRBD1 identical over 8 bases. The V and J ends lost 5 bases and 2 bases, in that order; junction bases with no gene match: 6. Germline CDR1 reads SGHTA; CDR2 reads FQGNSA. This CDR3 is built from 15 residues. The chain's CDR3 is CASSQQQGVTDTQYF. Here the CDR3 DNA reads TGTGCCAGCAGCCAACAACAGGGGGTCACAGATACGCAGTATTTT.

The chain is built from TRBV11-3 and TRBJ2-5; TRBD1 aligns across 10 bases. The V gene's germline CDR1 is SGHNT and CDR2 YENEEA. The V and J ends lost 2 bases and 4 bases, in that order; junction bases with no gene match: 4. The CDR3 has 15 residues. The DNA of the CDR3 is TGTGCCAGCAGCTTACGATGGGACAGGGGAGAGACCCAGTACTTC. The encoded protein is CASSLRWDRGETQYF.

The chain combines TRBV29-1 with TRBJ2-5, with 8 positions matching TRBD2. The CDR3 runs 15 residues. After removal of 4 bases from V and 5 bases from J, the junction contained 12 bases not matched to a gene. Germline loops: CDR1 SQVTM, CDR2 ANQGSEA. The chain's CDR3 is CSVVVRGGSRETQYF. The DNA of the CDR3 is TGCAGCGTTGTGGTACGGGGGGGCTCGAGGGAGACCCAGTACTTC.

CDR3 in DNA: TGCGCCAGCAGTGATTTGGGCAGCCCTAGCAATCAGCCCCAGCATTTT. This sequence encodes CASSDLGSPSNQPQHF. This chain connects TRBV10-2 to TRBJ1-5; D gene uncertain. Germline V gene lookup returns CDR1 WSHSY and CDR2 SAAADI. This CDR3 is built from 16 residues. V was pared by 3 bases and J by 0 bases, with 12 bases between.

This chain connects TRBV5-1 to TRBJ1-2, with 7 bases aligning to TRBD1. Losses at the gene ends were 6 bases for V and 9 bases for J; bases not matched to a gene: 11. Germline CDR1 is SGHRS and CDR2 is YFSETQ. The CDR3 is 13 residues long. CDR3 DNA sequence: TGCGCCAGCAAACAGGGGACAGAGGGGAGCTACACCTTC. Its translation: CASKQGTEGSYTF.

This clone was recorded a few times. This chain connects TRBV10-3 to TRBJ1-3, with D perhaps matching TRBD1 (6 bases). V was cut by 5 bases and J by 1 base, with 12 bases left in between. Germline loops: CDR1 ENHRY, CDR2 SYGVKD. The CDR3 covers 15 residues. CDR3 in DNA: TGTGCCATCAGTCCCGACAGGAGGTCTGGAAACACCATATATTTT. Its protein product is CAISPDRRSGNTIYF.

The V and J genes are TRBV12-3 or TRBV12-4 and TRBJ2-1; D uncertain. Trimming cost V 3 bases and J 13 bases, with 13 bases left between them. The CDR3 sequence is 12 residues long. CDR3: CASSLLVQLQFF. In DNA, the CDR3 is TGTGCCAGCAGTTTGCTAGTGCAGCTACAGTTCTTC.

The chain combines TRBV4-1 with TRBJ1-2, with a tentative D call TRBD1 (5 bases). The germline V gene has CDR1 MGHRA and CDR2 YSYEKL. The CDR3 has 16 residues. V lost 0 bases and J lost 1, with 12 bases in between. The CDR3 sequence is CASSQDRAGINYGYTF. The CDR3 bases are TGCGCCAGCAGCCAAGATAGGGCAGGGATTAACTATGGCTACACCTTC.

The chain is built from TRBV3-1 (or the pseudogene TRBV3-2) and TRBJ2-5, with TRBD2 matching 11 bases. This CDR3 contains 17 residues. Trimming cost V 0 bases and J 3 bases; bases outside gene matches: 6. CDR1 and CDR2 from the germline V gene are LGHDT and YNNKEL (reference sequence). The CDR3 DNA reads TGTGCCAGCAGCCAAGATCGCCCGGGACTAGCGGAAGAGACCCAGTACTTC. Translating gives CASSQDRPGLAEETQYF.

This clone is a singleton in its sample. The chain links TRBV9 to TRBJ1-1; the D gene is possibly TRBD1 (5 bases). There are 15 residues in the CDR3. The germline V gene has CDR1 SGDLS and CDR2 YYNGEE. V was clipped by 3 bases and J by 0 bases, with 12 bases between them. CDR3 bases: TGTGCCAGCAGCGCCCAGGGTACGATGAACACTGAAGCTTTCTTT. It translates to CASSAQGTMNTEAFF.

This chain uses TRBV5-1 with TRBJ2-3; 8 bases are a match to TRBD2. Losses at the gene ends were 3 bases for V and 2 bases for J; bases not matched to a gene: 14. Germline-derived CDR1 and CDR2 are SGHRS and YFSETQ. The CDR3 has 18 amino acids. As DNA, the CDR3 is TGCGCCAGCAGCTATCCTCCGACGGGGGGGCAAGTCACAGATACGCAGTATTTT. Protein sequence: CASSYPPTGGQVTDTQYF.

This clone was picked up one time. V is TRBV28 and J is TRBJ1-1, with D possibly being TRBD1 (6 bases). The germline V and J ends were trimmed by 6 bases and 4 bases, with 18 bases remaining between them. This CDR3 contains 15 residues. CDR1 MDHEN and CDR2 SYDVKM come from the germline V gene. The CDR3: CASSPAGRDITEAFF. The CDR3 DNA is TGTGCCAGCAGCCCCGCCGGAAGGGACATCACTGAAGCTTTCTTT.

The chain employs TRBV29-1 and TRBJ1-1; tentatively, D is TRBD1 (5 bases). V lost 5 bases, J lost 7 bases, and 20 bases lay in between. This CDR3 region has 14 residues. Germline loops: CDR1 SQVTM, CDR2 ANQGSEA. Here the CDR3 reads CSVSLIQGLVEAFF. The DNA of the CDR3 is TGCAGCGTTTCCCTGATTCAGGGACTGGTTGAAGCTTTCTTT.

The chain uses TRBV15 and TRBJ1-5; D not resolved. CDR1 and CDR2 (germline): LNHNV, YYDKDF (reference sequence). Trimming stripped 2 bases from V and 2 bases from J, with 13 bases between. The CDR3 is 16 amino acids. The CDR3 bases are TGTGCCACCAGCAGATCCCGAATGGGCGGCAATCAGCCCCAGCATTTT. The encoded protein is CATSRSRMGGNQPQHF.

The V and J genes are TRBV4-2 and TRBJ2-6; TRBD2 agrees at 14 bases. The CDR3 spans 21 residues. CDR1 is LGHNA, CDR2 YNFKEQ, per germline. The V and J ends lost 0 bases and 0 bases, in that order; junction bases with no gene match: 7. CDR3 sequence: CASSQDWTSGGSSSGANVLTF. DNA for the CDR3: TGTGCCAGCAGCCAAGACTGGACTAGCGGGGGGTCCAGCTCTGGGGCCAACGTCCTGACTTTC.

The chain is built from TRBV30 and TRBJ1-4, with 8 bases that match TRBD1. Trimming cost V 3 bases and J 10 bases; bases outside gene matches: 4. CDR1 and CDR2 (germline): GTSNPN, SVGIG (reference sequence). The length of the CDR3 is 12 residues. This chain's CDR3 is CAWRPGQAKLFF. The CDR3 coding sequence is TGTGCCTGGAGACCGGGACAGGCAAAACTGTTTTTT.

J is TRBJ2-3 and V is TRBV5-1; TRBD2 matches at 9 bases. Germline V gene lookup returns CDR1 SGHRS and CDR2 YFSETQ. V gave up 4 bases and J gave up 3 bases; unmatched junction bases: 9. CDR3 length equals 16 residues. Written as DNA, the CDR3 is TGCGCCAGCAGCAGTCGCGGGACTAGCAGGACAGATACGCAGTATTTT. As protein: CASSSRGTSRTDTQYF.

The V and J genes are TRBV18 and TRBJ2-3; D is perhaps TRBD2 (5 bases). Germline V CDR1 and CDR2: KGHSH, LQKENI. Trimming removed 6 bases at V and 3 bases at J, with 13 bases between. This CDR3 contains 14 residues. The CDR3 nucleotides are TGTGCCAGCTCCCCCTCCGGGGTGACAGATACGCAGTATTTT. Translation gives CASSPSGVTDTQYF.

This rearrangement joins TRBV19 to TRBJ1-5; no firm D call. CDR3 length: 15 residues. Germline V gene lookup returns CDR1 LNHDA and CDR2 SQIVND (reference sequence). Trimming took off 6 bases at V and 3 bases at J, with 15 bases between the two ends. CDR3 residues: CASRPPAGVNQPQHF. DNA of the CDR3: TGTGCCAGTAGACCGCCCGCGGGAGTCAATCAGCCCCAGCATTTT.

This chain links TRBV9 with TRBJ2-3, with D hard to call. The CDR3 consists of 14 residues. Germline V gene lookup returns CDR1 SGDLS and CDR2 YYNGEE. V dropped 4 bases and J dropped 0 bases, with 9 bases sitting between them. The CDR3 spells CASSLELSTDTQYF. CDR3 DNA sequence: TGTGCCAGCAGCCTCGAGCTGAGCACAGATACGCAGTATTTT. Full variable domain (missing parts from reference TRBV9 and TRBJ2-3): DSGVTQTPKHLITATGQRVTLRCSPRSGDLSVYWYQQSLDQGLQFLIQYYNGEERAKGNILERFSAQQFPDLHSELNLSSLELGDSALYFCASSLELSTDTQYFGPGTRLTVL.

The rearrangement uses TRBV21-1 and TRBJ1-5. TRBV21-1 represents a pseudogene. There are 11 residues in the CDR3. The CDR3 loop reads CASSPTGAQHF. In DNA form, the CDR3 reads TGTGCCAGCAGCCCCACCGGGGCCCAGCATTTT.

The J gene is TRBJ2-7, the V gene TRBV5-1; TRBD1 is a possible D gene (5 bases). Germline CDR1 SGHRS, CDR2 YFSETQ. CDR3 size: 14 residues. V lost 4 bases to trimming and J lost 1 base, with 12 bases between them. CDR3 amino acids: CASSPGADSYEQYF. DNA of the CDR3: TGCGCCAGCAGCCCTGGGGCGGATTCCTACGAGCAGTACTTC.

This CDR3 is CASSEKGSGPSPAFF. CDR3 DNA sequence: TGTGCCAGCAGTGAAAAGGGGTCAGGACCCTCGCCCGCTTTCTTT. The chain has TRBV2 and TRBJ1-1, with D possibly TRBD1 on 5 matching bases. This CDR3 comprises 15 residues. Deletions cut 2 bases from V and 11 bases from J, with 21 bases between. The V gene's germline CDR1 is SNHLY and CDR2 FYNNEI.

The chain is built from TRBV6-5 and TRBJ1-5, with 10 bases that match TRBD1. The junction had 2 bases not matched to a gene; V was cut back by 6 bases and J by 6 bases. The CDR3 totals 13 residues. Germline V gene lookup returns CDR1 MNHEY and CDR2 SVGAGI. The CDR3 loop is CASRGQGTQPQHF. CDR3 bases: TGTGCCAGCAGGGGACAGGGGACTCAGCCCCAGCATTTT.

Comment on this clone: One end of the junction does not line up with germline, which may come from a read error. This chain links TRBV18 with TRBJ1-2; no definite D call. The CDR3 runs 13 residues. CDR1 and CDR2 (germline): KGHSH, LQKENI. Here the CDR3 reads CASSPTNDYGYTF. CDR3 sequence (DNA): TGTGCCAGCTCACCCACAAATGACTACGGCTACACCTTC.

This sequence joins TRBV9 and TRBJ2-1; D remains unclear. V lost 4 bases and J 0 bases, leaving 11 bases between the germline ends. Germline V lookup: CDR1 SGDLS, CDR2 YYNGEE. This CDR3 has 15 amino acids. The CDR3: CASSLSVSSYNEQFF. In nucleotides, the CDR3 is TGTGCCAGCAGCCTAAGCGTGAGCTCCTACAATGAGCAGTTCTTC.

Notes on this clone: This same CDR3 is encoded by further DNA sequences in the sample. Here the CDR3 reads CASSGTGGNQPQHF. In DNA, the CDR3 is TGTGCCAGCTCCGGGACAGGGGGCAATCAGCCCCAGCATTTT. V is TRBV2 and J is TRBJ1-5, with 10 bases matching TRBD1. The CDR3 consists of 14 residues. The germline CDR1 and CDR2 sequences are SNHLY and FYNNEI. The junction had 3 bases not matched to a gene; V was cut back by 8 bases and J by 2 bases.

The chain joins TRBV24-1 to TRBJ2-3; 10 bases fit TRBD2. The germline V gene encodes CDR1 KGHDR and CDR2 SFDVKD. With V trimmed by 4 bases and J by 7 bases, 10 bases remained unmatched. The CDR3 has 16 residues. The CDR3 region is CATSDASGGTANTQYF. The DNA for the CDR3 is TGTGCCACCAGTGACGCTAGCGGGGGCACCGCGAATACGCAGTATTTT.

The rearrangement links TRBV6-4 to TRBJ1-4; a possible D gene is TRBD1 (5 bases). The V gene's germline CDR1 is MRHNA and CDR2 SNTAGT. V was shortened by 3 bases and J by 3 bases, with 11 bases between the two germline ends. The CDR3 covers 15 residues. CDR3 region: CASSETTGANEKLFF. CDR3 sequence (DNA): TGTGCCAGCAGTGAAACGACGGGGGCTAATGAAAAACTGTTTTTT.

The chain couples TRBV5-8 to TRBJ1-2; 7 bases are shared with TRBD1. The CDR3 length is 17 residues. CDR1 and CDR2 (germline): SGHTS, YDEGEE. The junction had 9 bases not matched to a gene; V was cut back by 1 base and J by 0 bases. DNA for the CDR3: TGTGCCAGCAGCTTGATACAGGGGTTTCAAGCTAACTATGGCTACACCTTC. Translated, it gives CASSLIQGFQANYGYTF.

The sample holds one count of this clone. This chain uses TRBV10-3 with TRBJ2-1; TRBD2 matches 10 bases. Per germline, CDR1 ENHRY and CDR2 SYGVKD. Trimming took 6 bases from V and 0 from J; bases not matched to a gene: 11. This CDR3 spans 18 amino acids. The CDR3 reads CAIRHSGGPSSSYNEQFF. The CDR3 DNA follows: TGTGCCATCAGGCATAGCGGGGGGCCTTCGAGCTCCTACAATGAGCAGTTCTTC.